This is a list of T cell receptor beta chains from one sample in a study of T cell repertoires in cytomegalovirus infection. TCRdb fed the reads into MiXCR, producing one record per CDR3 protein. The repertoire holds roughly 280,000 distinct CDR3 sequences, with 22% as singletons. Their antigens remain unidentified. The material sequenced was cultured PBMCs, taken from culture after CMV antigen stimulation. The origin of the receptors is a human donor in good health (CMV status not recorded). Some clones in this sample may be carry-over from other donors' samples. CDR3s include the opening cysteine and the closing phenylalanine or tryptophan. D genes are given only for firm matches. Only some rows state a clone size, as once, few, many or a class for expanded clones.

few,TRBJ2-1,TRBV6-2/TRBV6-3,.,15,TGTGCCAGCAGTCAAAGATCTAGCGAGAAAAGTGAGCAGTTCTTC,CASSQRSSEKSEQFF
few,TRBJ2-1,TRBV20-1,TRBD1,20,TGCAGTGCCAACAAGGGGAGTGGACAGGGGTTAGCTTCCCCCTACAATGAGCAGTTCTTC,CSANKGSGQGLASPYNEQFF
many,TRBJ2-5,TRBV12-3/TRBV12-4,.,14,TGTGCCAGCAGAGGGACCGCGTACCAAGAGACCCAGTACTTC,CASRGTAYQETQYF
.,TRBJ2-5,TRBV11-2,TRBD1,15,TGTGCCAGCAGTCAACCCGGGACAGGGCAAGAGACCCAGTACTTC,CASSQPGTGQETQYF
many,TRBJ2-1,TRBV5-1,TRBD2,16,TGCGCCAGCAGCTTGGAGGACGGGAGGGCCCGGGATGAGCAGTTCTTC,CASSLEDGRARDEQFF
many,TRBJ2-1,TRBV4-3,TRBD2,15,TGCGCCAGCAGCCAAGGTCTAGCGGGAGCTTTATGGCAGTTCTTC,CASSQGLAGALWQFF
few,TRBJ1-5,TRBV6-2/TRBV6-3,.,15,TGTGCCAGCAGTTACGTTCGGGTACTAAATCAGCCCCAGCATTTT,CASSYVRVLNQPQHF
few,TRBJ2-1,TRBV29-1,TRBD2,15,TGCAGCTACCGACGGGGGGGTTCCACCTACAATGAGCAGTTCTTC,CSYRRGGSTYNEQFF
.,TRBJ1-1,TRBV29-1,.,13,TGCAGCGTTGAGCGGCAGAAGAACACTGAAGCTTTCTTT,CSVERQKNTEAFF
few,TRBJ2-3,TRBV6-2/TRBV6-3,TRBD2,17,TGTGCCAGCAGTTACTCTACTAGCGGGAGTGGCACAGATACGCAGTATTTT,CASSYSTSGSGTDTQYF
once,TRBJ2-1,TRBV10-3,.,14,TGTGCCATCAGTGAACCGGGAGCGGGCAATGAGCAGTTCTTC,CAISEPGAGNEQFF
many,TRBJ1-4,TRBV7-9,.,11,TGTGCCAGCAGTCCAGGGACGAAACTGTTTTTT,CASSPGTKLFF
.,TRBJ2-7,TRBV27,TRBD2,17,TGTGCCAGCAGTACCTCTCCAAGCGGGAGGGCCCCCAACGAGCAGTACTTC,CASSTSPSGRAPNEQYF
many,TRBJ1-5,TRBV6-1,.,11,TGTGCCACCAGAGATAGTCAGCCCCAGCATTTT,CATRDSQPQHF
many,TRBJ1-5,TRBV7-2,.,14,TGTGCCAGCGGAGAACGGGGAACGAGTCAGCCCCAGCATTTT,CASGERGTSQPQHF
few,TRBJ2-1,TRBV7-9,TRBD2,17,TGTGCCAGCAGCTTACTACCTCGCGGGAGGAGATACAATGAGCAGTTCTTC,CASSLLPRGRRYNEQFF
.,TRBJ2-3,TRBV29-1,TRBD2,16,TGCAGCGTGGAGGGACTAGCGGGAAAGAAGGGAGATACGCAGTATTTT,CSVEGLAGKKGDTQYF
.,TRBJ1-2,TRBV27,.,16,TGTGCCAGCAGCCCAGTCCCCGGGACGGCCGATTATGGCTACACCTTC,CASSPVPGTADYGYTF
few,TRBJ2-1,TRBV6-1,TRBD1,16,TGTGCCAGCAGAGAGGGACGGGCAGGGGGCTACAATGAGCAGTTCTTC,CASREGRAGGYNEQFF
.,TRBJ1-5,TRBV4-1,TRBD1,15,TGCGCCAGCAGCCCTAGACAGGGCTCGGATCAGCCCCAGCATTTT,CASSPRQGSDQPQHF
.,TRBJ2-3,TRBV6-6,TRBD1,16,TGTGCCAGCAGTTATGTTCAGGGGGCCAGCACAGATACGCAGTATTTT,CASSYVQGASTDTQYF
many,TRBJ2-2,TRBV7-2,TRBD1,17,TGTGCCAGCAGCTTACGGGCAGGGGGCACGAACACCGGGGAGCTGTTTTTT,CASSLRAGGTNTGELFF
few,TRBJ2-2,TRBV7-3,TRBD2,18,TGTGCCAGCAGCCGGTCTGTCCTAGCGGGAGCAAGCACCGGGGAGCTGTTTTTT,CASSRSVLAGASTGELFF
few,TRBJ2-7,TRBV4-1,TRBD2,16,TGCGCCAGCAGCCAACGAGGGACTAGCGGGAGTTACGAGCAGTACTTC,CASSQRGTSGSYEQYF
many,TRBJ2-3,TRBV11-3,TRBD2,16,TGTGCCAGCAGCTTGAGACTAGCGGGAGTCACAGATACGCAGTATTTT,CASSLRLAGVTDTQYF
.,TRBJ2-2,TRBV15,.,14,TGTGCCACCAGCAGAGGTTCAGGGGTTGGGGAGCTGTTTTTT,CATSRGSGVGELFF
.,TRBJ1-3,TRBV12-3/TRBV12-4,TRBD1,13,TGTGCCAGCAGCCCGGGACAGAGAAACACCATATATTTT,CASSPGQRNTIYF
many,TRBJ2-3,TRBV11-2,.,17,TGTGCCAGCAGCTTAGTGGGCCGACAATTCGGCAGGGATACGCAGTATTTT,CASSLVGRQFGRDTQYF